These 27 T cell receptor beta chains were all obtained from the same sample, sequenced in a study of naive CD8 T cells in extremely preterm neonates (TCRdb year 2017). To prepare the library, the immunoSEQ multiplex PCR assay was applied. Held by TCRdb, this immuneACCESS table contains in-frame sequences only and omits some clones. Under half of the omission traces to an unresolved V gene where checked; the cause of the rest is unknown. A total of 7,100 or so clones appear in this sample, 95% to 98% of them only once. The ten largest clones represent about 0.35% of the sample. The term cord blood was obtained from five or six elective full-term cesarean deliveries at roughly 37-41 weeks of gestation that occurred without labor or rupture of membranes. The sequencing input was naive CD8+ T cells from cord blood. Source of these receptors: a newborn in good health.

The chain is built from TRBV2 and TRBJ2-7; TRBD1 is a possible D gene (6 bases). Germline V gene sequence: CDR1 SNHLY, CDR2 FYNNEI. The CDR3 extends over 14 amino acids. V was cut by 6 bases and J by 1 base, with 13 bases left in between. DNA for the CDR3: TGTGCCAGCAGCTCGACAGGTTATTCCTACGAGCAGTACTTC. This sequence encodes CASSSTGYSYEQYF.

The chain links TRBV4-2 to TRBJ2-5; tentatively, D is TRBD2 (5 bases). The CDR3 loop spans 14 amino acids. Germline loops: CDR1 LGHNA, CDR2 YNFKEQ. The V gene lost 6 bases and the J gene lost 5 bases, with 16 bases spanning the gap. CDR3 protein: CASSSVGSWETQYF. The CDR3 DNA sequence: TGTGCCAGCAGTAGCGTTGGGTCATGGGAGACCCAGTACTTC.

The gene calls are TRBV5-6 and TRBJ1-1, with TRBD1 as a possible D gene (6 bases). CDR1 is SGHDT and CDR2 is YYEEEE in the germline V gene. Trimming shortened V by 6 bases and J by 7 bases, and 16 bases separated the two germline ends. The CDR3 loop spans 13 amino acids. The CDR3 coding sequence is TGTGCCAGCACTAAGGGGGGGCGGATTGAAGCTTTCTTT. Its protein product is CASTKGGRIEAFF.

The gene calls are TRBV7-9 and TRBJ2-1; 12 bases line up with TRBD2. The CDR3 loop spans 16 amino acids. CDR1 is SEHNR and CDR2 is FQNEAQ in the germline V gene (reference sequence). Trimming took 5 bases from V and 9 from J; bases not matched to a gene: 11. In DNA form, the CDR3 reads TGTGCCAGCAGCCTTTTGAGACTAGCGGGGGATGGTGAGCAGTTCTTC. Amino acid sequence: CASSLLRLAGDGEQFF.

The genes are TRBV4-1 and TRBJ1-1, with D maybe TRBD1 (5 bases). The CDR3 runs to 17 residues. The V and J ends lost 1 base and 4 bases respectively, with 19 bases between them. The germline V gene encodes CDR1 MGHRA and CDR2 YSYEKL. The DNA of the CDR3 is TGCGCCAGCAGCCAAGTGATGGGGCAGGGAGGGGCCACTGAAGCTTTCTTT. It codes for CASSQVMGQGGATEAFF.

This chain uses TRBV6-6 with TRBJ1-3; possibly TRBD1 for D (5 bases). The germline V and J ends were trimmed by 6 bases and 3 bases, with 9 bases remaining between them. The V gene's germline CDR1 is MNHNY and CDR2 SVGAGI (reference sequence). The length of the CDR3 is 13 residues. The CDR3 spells CASSGGGGNTIYF. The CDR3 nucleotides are TGTGCCAGCAGCGGGGGTGGTGGAAACACCATATATTTT.

The CDR3 region is CASSLGGRGYTF. The CDR3 DNA reads as TGTGCCAGCAGCTTGGGAGGGAGAGGCTACACCTTC. The gene calls are TRBV5-4 and TRBJ1-2; D uncertain. Trimming shortened V by 0 bases and J by 8 bases, and 8 bases separated the two germline ends. From germline, CDR1 is SGHNT and CDR2 YYREEE (reference sequence). This CDR3 has 12 amino acids.

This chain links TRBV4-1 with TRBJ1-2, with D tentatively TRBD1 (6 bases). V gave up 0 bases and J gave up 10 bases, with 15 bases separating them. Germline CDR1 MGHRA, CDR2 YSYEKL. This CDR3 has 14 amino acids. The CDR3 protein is CASSQDRGGWAYTF. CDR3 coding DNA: TGCGCCAGCAGCCAAGATAGGGGGGGTTGGGCCTACACCTTC.

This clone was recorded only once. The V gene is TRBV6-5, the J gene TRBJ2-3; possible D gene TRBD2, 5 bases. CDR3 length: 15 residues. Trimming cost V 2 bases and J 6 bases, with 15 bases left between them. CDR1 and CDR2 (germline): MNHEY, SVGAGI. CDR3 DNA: TGTGCCAGCAGTTACGCAGGACTCCGTTCGGATACGCAGTATTTT. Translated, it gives CASSYAGLRSDTQYF.

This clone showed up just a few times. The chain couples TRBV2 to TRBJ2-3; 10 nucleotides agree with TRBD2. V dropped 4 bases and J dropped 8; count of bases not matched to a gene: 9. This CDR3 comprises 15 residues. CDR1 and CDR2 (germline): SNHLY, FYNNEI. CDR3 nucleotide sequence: TGTGCCAGCAGTGGGCGAGCGGGGGGGCCAGGTACGCAGTATTTT. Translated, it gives CASSGRAGGPGTQYF.

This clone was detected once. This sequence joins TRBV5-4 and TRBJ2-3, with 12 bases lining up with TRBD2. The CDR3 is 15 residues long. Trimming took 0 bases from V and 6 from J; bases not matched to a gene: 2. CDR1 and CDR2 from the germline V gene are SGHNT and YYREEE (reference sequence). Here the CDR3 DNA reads TGTGCCAGCAGCTTGGCTAGCGGGGGGGCGGATACGCAGTATTTT. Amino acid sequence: CASSLASGGADTQYF.

CDR3 DNA sequence: TGTGCCAGCAGCGGGACTGGGGGCACAGATACGCAGTATTTT. It encodes CASSGTGGTDTQYF. The rearrangement joins TRBV9 to TRBJ2-3, with a possible D match to TRBD2 (5 bases). The germline CDR1 and CDR2 sequences are SGDLS and YYNGEE. With 3 bases removed from V and 1 base from J, the gap between germline ends came to 9 bases. The CDR3 contains 14 residues.

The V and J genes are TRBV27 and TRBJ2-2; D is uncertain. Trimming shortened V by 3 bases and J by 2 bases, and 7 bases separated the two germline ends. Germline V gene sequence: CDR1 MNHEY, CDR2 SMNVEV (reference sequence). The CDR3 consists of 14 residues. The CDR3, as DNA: TGTGCCAGCAGTTTGAGCGTCAACACCGGGGAGCTGTTTTTT. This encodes CASSLSVNTGELFF.

CDR3 residues: CASSAGQGSGNTIYF. For the CDR3, the DNA is TGTGCCAGCAGTGCAGGACAGGGCTCTGGAAACACCATATATTTT. The gene calls are TRBV6-1 and TRBJ1-3; 8 bases agree with TRBD1. The CDR3 is made up of 15 amino acids. Germline CDR1 reads MNHNS; CDR2 reads SASEGT. V was pared by 4 bases and J by 0 bases, with 2 bases of the junction left unmatched.

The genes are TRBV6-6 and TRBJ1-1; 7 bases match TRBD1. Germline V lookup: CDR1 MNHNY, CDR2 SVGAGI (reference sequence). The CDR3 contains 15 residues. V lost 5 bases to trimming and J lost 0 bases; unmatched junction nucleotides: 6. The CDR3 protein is CASSDWTGLNTEAFF. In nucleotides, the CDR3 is TGTGCCAGCAGTGACTGGACAGGACTGAACACTGAAGCTTTCTTT.

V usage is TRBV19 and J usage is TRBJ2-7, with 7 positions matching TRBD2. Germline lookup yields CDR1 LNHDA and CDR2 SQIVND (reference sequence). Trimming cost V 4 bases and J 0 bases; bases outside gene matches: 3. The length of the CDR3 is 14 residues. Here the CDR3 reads CASSSGGISYEQYF. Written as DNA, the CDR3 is TGTGCCAGTAGTAGCGGGGGAATCTCCTACGAGCAGTACTTC. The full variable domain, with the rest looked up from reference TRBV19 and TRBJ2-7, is DGGITQSPKYLFRKEGQNVTLSCEQNLNHDAMYWYRQDPGQGLRLIYYSQIVNDFQKGDIAEGYSVSREKKESFPLTVTSAQKNPTAFYLCASSSGGISYEQYFGPGTRLTVT.

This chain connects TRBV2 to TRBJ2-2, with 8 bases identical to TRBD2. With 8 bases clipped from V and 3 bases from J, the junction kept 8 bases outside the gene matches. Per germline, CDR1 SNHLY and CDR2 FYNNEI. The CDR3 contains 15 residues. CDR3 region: CASFSGGGHTGELFF. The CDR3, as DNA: TGTGCCAGCTTTTCCGGGGGGGGGCACACCGGGGAGCTGTTTTTT.

CDR3 nucleotides: TGTGCCATCAGTGAGTCTGGGGGCGGGGGGGCGAATGAGCAGTTCTTC. Residues: CAISESGGGGANEQFF. V is TRBV10-3 and J is TRBJ2-1, with 9 nucleotides matching TRBD2. V lost 0 bases and J lost 7; bases outside the gene matches: 7. CDR3 length equals 16 residues. Germline values: CDR1 ENHRY, CDR2 SYGVKD.

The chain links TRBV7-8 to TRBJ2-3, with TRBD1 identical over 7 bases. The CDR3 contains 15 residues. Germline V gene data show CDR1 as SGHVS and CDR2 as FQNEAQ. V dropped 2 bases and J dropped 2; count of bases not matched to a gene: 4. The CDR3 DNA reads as TGTGCCAGCAGCTTACGGACAGGAGCCACAGATACGCAGTATTTT. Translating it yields CASSLRTGATDTQYF.

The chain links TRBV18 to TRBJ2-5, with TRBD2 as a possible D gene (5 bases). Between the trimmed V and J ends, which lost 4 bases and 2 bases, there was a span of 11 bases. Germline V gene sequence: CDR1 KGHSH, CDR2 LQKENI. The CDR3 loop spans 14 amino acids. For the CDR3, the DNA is TGTGCCAGCTCACACGTGGCGGGTCAAGAGACCCAGTACTTC. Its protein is CASSHVAGQETQYF.

The CDR3 loop is CAWSVWDYEQYF. DNA for the CDR3: TGTGCCTGGAGTGTCTGGGACTACGAGCAGTACTTC. The chain has TRBV30 and TRBJ2-5; D gene uncertain. Near its end, the DNA agrees better with TRBJ2-7, so the J call may be wrong. The germline V gene encodes CDR1 GTSNPN and CDR2 SVGIG (reference sequence). The CDR3 length is 12 residues.

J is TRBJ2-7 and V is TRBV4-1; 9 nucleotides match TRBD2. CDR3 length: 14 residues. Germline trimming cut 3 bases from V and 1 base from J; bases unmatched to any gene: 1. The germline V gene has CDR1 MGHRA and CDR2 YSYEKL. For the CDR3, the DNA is TGCGCCAGCAGCCAGCTAGCGGGGTCCTACGAGCAGTACTTC. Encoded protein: CASSQLAGSYEQYF.

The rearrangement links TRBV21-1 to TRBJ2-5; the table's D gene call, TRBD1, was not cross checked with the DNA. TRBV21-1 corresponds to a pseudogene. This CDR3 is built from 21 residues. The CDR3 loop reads CASSKAPPGQGAPSWEETQYF. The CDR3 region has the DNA TGTGCCAGCAGCAAAGCGCCCCCGGGACAGGGGGCCCCCTCGTGGGAAGAGACCCAGTACTTC.

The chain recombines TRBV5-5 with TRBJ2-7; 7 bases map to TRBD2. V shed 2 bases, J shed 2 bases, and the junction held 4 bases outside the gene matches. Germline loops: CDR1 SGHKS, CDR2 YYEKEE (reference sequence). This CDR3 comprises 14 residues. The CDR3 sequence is CASSFTTSAYEQYF. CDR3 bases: TGTGCCAGCAGCTTTACAACTAGCGCCTACGAGCAGTACTTC.

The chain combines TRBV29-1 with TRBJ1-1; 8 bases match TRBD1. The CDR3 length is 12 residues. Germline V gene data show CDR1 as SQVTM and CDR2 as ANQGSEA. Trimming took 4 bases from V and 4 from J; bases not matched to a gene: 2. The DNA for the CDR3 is TGCAGCGTTGTTACAGGGGGCACTGAAGCTTTCTTT. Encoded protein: CSVVTGGTEAFF.

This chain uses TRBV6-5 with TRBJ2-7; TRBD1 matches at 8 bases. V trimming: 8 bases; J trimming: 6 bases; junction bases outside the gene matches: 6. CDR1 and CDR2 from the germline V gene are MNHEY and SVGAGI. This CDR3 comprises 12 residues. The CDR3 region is CASRTTGGEQYF. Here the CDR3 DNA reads TGTGCCAGCCGAACAACAGGGGGCGAGCAGTACTTC.

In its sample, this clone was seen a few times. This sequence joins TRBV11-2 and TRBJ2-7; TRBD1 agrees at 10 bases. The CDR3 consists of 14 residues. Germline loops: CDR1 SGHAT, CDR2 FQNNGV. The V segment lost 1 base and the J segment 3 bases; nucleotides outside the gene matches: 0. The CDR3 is CASSLGTGGYEQYF. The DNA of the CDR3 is TGTGCCAGCAGCTTAGGGACAGGGGGCTACGAGCAGTACTTC.